A single sample is the source of the 18 T cell receptor delta chains below, sequenced in a study of Vδ1+ human thymocytes. No antigen has been identified for these receptors. The template was reverse-transcribed extracted RNA. The CDR3 regions were amplified by multiplex PCR from V-gene primers to a constant-region primer. TCRdb called clones anew from the multiplex PCR reads with CATT. The table lists 70,000 to 90,000 delta-chain clones, about 35% of them singletons. Study-wide findings and caveats: Thymic TRG and TRD repertoires appeared highly polyclonal.

The sequencing input was Vdelta1+ gamma-delta thymocytes from the thymus. Documented subset: FACS-sorted CD3+ TCRalphabeta- TCRVdelta1+ TCRVdelta2- thymocytes. The receptors originated from a boy under two years old who had congenital heart surgery.

This clone occurred a few times. This chain connects TRDV1 to TRDJ1, with 13 bases aligning to TRDD3. V was pared by 9 bases and J by 1 base, with 38 bases of the junction left unmatched. The CDR3 is 26 residues long. Germline lookup yields CDR1 TSWWSYY and CDR2 QGS. CDR3 DNA: TGTGCTCTCGGGTGTTCCAATAGCATCTATACTGGGGGATACGCAGGGCTTGTGGTCCTCACCGATAAACTCATCTTT. This codes for CALGCSNSIYTGGYAGLVVLTDKLIF.

This clone was counted between two and nine times. The same CDR3 is also encoded by other DNA sequences in this sample. The V and J genes are TRDV1 and TRDJ1, with TRDD2 identical over 8 bases. There are 20 residues in the CDR3. The ends lost 5 bases at V and 6 bases at J; junction bases unmatched: 26. Germline-derived CDR1 and CDR2 are TSWWSYY and QGS. In DNA, the CDR3 is TGTGCTCTTGGGAAAACCCCTCGCCTTCCTAGGATGGGGGTCGCTTATAAACTCATCTTT. It specifies CALGKTPRLPRMGVAYKLIF.

The chain links TRDV1 to TRDJ1; TRDD3 matches 8 bases. CDR1 is TSWWSYY and CDR2 is QGS in the germline V gene. The CDR3 has 18 amino acids. After removal of 2 bases from V and 3 bases from J, the junction contained 14 bases not matched to a gene. The CDR3 spells CALGESPTGGGVADKLIF. The CDR3 DNA reads TGTGCTCTTGGGGAATCCCCTACTGGGGGTGGGGTTGCCGATAAACTCATCTTT.

This chain links TRDV1 with TRDJ1; D may be TRDD3 (6 bases). V was cut by 0 bases and J by 0 bases, with 41 bases left in between. This CDR3 contains 26 residues. Looked up from germline, CDR1 is TSWWSYY and CDR2 is QGS. The CDR3 region is CALGELRYAGKRSPKPYYSYTDKLIF. The CDR3 DNA reads as TGTGCTCTTGGGGAACTGAGATACGCTGGGAAGCGCTCACCGAAACCCTATTACTCGTACACCGATAAACTCATCTTT.

The rearrangement links TRDV1 to TRDJ2; 9 bases agree with TRDD2. CDR1 and CDR2 from the germline V gene are TSWWSYY and QGS. V shed 0 bases, J shed 1 base, and the junction held 18 bases outside the gene matches. The CDR3 consists of 22 residues. In DNA form, the CDR3 reads TGTGCTCTTGGGGAACTCCGCCCTTCCTACGAGGGGATAATGGATTTGACAGCACAACTCTTCTTT. It yields the protein CALGELRPSYEGIMDLTAQLFF.

This chain uses TRDV1 with TRDJ1, with 12 bases that match TRDD3. Germline V gene lookup returns CDR1 TSWWSYY and CDR2 QGS. V was clipped by 4 bases and J by 3 bases; unmatched bases: 30. The CDR3 loop spans 24 amino acids. The CDR3 coding sequence is TGTGCTCTTGGGGCCACAGACTACTTCTTTACTGGGGGATACAGGGTCAGGGTGGCCGATAAACTCATCTTT. Residues: CALGATDYFFTGGYRVRVADKLIF.

This clone was seen only a few times. The DNA is omitted, as the CDR3 cannot be located on it reliably, and the CDR3 follows TCRdb's listing. This specimen includes other DNA sequences encoding the same CDR3. This chain connects TRDV1 to TRDJ1; no DNA check was done on the table's D call, TRDD3. Germline V gives CDR1 TSWWSYY, CDR2 QGS. The CDR3 is 19 residues long, ends included. The CDR3 spells CALGELYLWGYGYTDKLIF.

V and J are TRDV1 and TRDJ1; either TRDD2 or TRDD3 may supply D (6 bases each). Trimming took 2 bases from V and 0 from J, leaving 43 bases between them. This CDR3 comprises 26 residues. Germline V gene sequence: CDR1 TSWWSYY, CDR2 QGS. The DNA of the CDR3 is TGTGCTCTTGGGGAAATGATACGGCCTTCCCCATTCTCGCGGGGGCGTTCCGTTCCTTACACCGATAAACTCATCTTT. Translated: CALGEMIRPSPFSRGRSVPYTDKLIF.

The rearrangement joins TRDV2 to TRDJ1, with 7 bases fitting TRDD3. This CDR3 contains 20 residues. Germline V gene sequence: CDR1 GEAIGNYY, CDR2 EKD. The V and J ends lost 5 bases and 2 bases, in that order; junction bases with no gene match: 25. The CDR3 here is CACGYPIVCWGSHRTDKLIF. The CDR3 DNA sequence: TGTGCCTGTGGTTATCCTATAGTCTGCTGGGGGTCCCATCGGACCGATAAACTCATCTTT.

Notes on this clone: The same CDR3 can be traced to other DNA sequences in this sample. The gene calls are TRDV1 and TRDJ1; 10 nucleotides agree with TRDD3. The CDR3 loop spans 20 amino acids. CDR1 is TSWWSYY, CDR2 QGS, per germline. J lost 4 bases, V lost 3 bases, and 20 bases had no gene match. This chain's CDR3 is CALGDSPPPPGLGDNDKLIF. The CDR3 nucleotides read TGTGCTCTTGGGGACTCCCCACCCCCTCCGGGCCTGGGGGATAACGATAAACTCATCTTT.

There are a few counts of this clone. The genes are TRDV1 and TRDJ1, with 12 bases lining up with TRDD3. Unmatched junction bases numbered 11, after V lost 2 bases and J lost 1 base. The CDR3 contains 19 residues. Germline values: CDR1 TSWWSYY, CDR2 QGS. The DNA of the CDR3 is TGTGCTCTTGGGGAAATTTCCTACTGGGGGATACAAAGCACCGATAAACTCATCTTT. Translating it yields CALGEISYWGIQSTDKLIF.

This clone has just a few counts. The V gene is TRDV1, the J gene TRDJ1, with 8 bases lining up with TRDD3. The germline gives CDR1 TSWWSYY, CDR2 QGS. V lost 5 bases and J lost 7; bases outside the gene matches: 27. The CDR3 is made up of 20 amino acids. CDR3 bases: TGTGCTCTTGGGAAGGGGTACGTTCCGGCTGGGGGACTCCCCCGCGGTAAACTCATCTTT. Translation: CALGKGYVPAGGLPRGKLIF.

The chain links TRDV2 to TRDJ1, with 12 nucleotides matching TRDD3. The CDR3 consists of 17 residues. The V gene's germline CDR1 is GEAIGNYY and CDR2 EKD. V was pared by 0 bases and J by 6 bases, with 10 bases of the junction left unmatched. The CDR3 bases are TGTGCCTGTGACACCGGATTACTGGGGGATACAGGGTATAAACTCATCTTT. Encoded protein: CACDTGLLGDTGYKLIF.

The gene calls are TRDV1 and TRDJ1, with 8 bases aligning to TRDD2. Unmatched junction bases numbered 25, after V lost 1 base and J lost 0 bases. The CDR3 consists of 23 residues. The germline CDR1 and CDR2 sequences are TSWWSYY and QGS. The CDR3 DNA sequence: TGTGCTCTTGGGGAACCACCTCGCCTTCCTAAGTTTCGCGGAGGGTTGTACACCGATAAACTCATCTTT. The encoded protein is CALGEPPRLPKFRGGLYTDKLIF.

About this clone itself: The limits of the CDR3 on the DNA are not certain, so only TCRdb's listed CDR3 is given. This chain joins TRDV2 and TRDJ1; TRDD3 is the table's D call and was not checked against the DNA. The CDR3 totals 21 residues, both ends included. Germline lookup yields CDR1 GEAIGNYY and CDR2 EKD. CDR3 loop: CATEYACNTGGYEPESDKLIF.

V and J are TRDV1 and TRDJ1; D is possibly TRDD3 (6 bases). This CDR3 is 16 amino acids long. V was pared by 0 bases and J by 8 bases, with 19 bases between. From germline, CDR1 is TSWWSYY and CDR2 QGS. The CDR3, as DNA: TGTGCTCTTGGGGAACTTCCTTTGTACTGGGAGGAAAAACTCATCTTT. This sequence encodes CALGELPLYWEEKLIF.

Regarding this clone: The same CDR3 also results from other DNA sequences found in this sample. V is TRDV1 and J is TRDJ1, with TRDD2 as a possible D gene (5 bases). Looked up from germline, CDR1 is TSWWSYY and CDR2 is QGS. This CDR3 is built from 20 residues. Trimming pared 0 bases from V and 4 bases from J, leaving 27 bases between. The CDR3 protein is CALGELVYAPPPIWVDKLIF. The CDR3 DNA sequence: TGTGCTCTTGGGGAACTCGTGTATGCTCCACCTCCTATTTGGGTCGATAAACTCATCTTT.

This clone was counted a few times. The rearrangement joins TRDV1 to TRDJ1; D is ambiguous. CDR1 is TSWWSYY, CDR2 QGS, per germline. The CDR3 has 14 amino acids. With 0 bases removed from V and 1 base from J, the gap between germline ends came to 6 bases. Here the CDR3 reads CALGELGRTDKLIF. DNA of the CDR3: TGTGCTCTTGGGGAACTAGGTCGCACCGATAAACTCATCTTT.